These T cell receptor beta chains were read from a single sample in a study of response to subunit inactivated influenza vaccine. TCRdb reanalysed the RT-PCR reads using MiXCR and keeps one entry per CDR3 protein. This table holds roughly 500,000 distinct CDR3 sequences, 20% to 25% found once. These same records also appear under a second study, on T cells expressing NK-cell markers.

The material was CD4+ T cells sorted from PBMCs, obtained 11 to 12 days after vaccination. These receptors were collected from a man aged 50 to 60 who received an inactivated influenza vaccine. Each CDR3 is given with its conserved first and last residue. D genes are given only for firm matches. Size values are once, few and many counts, or a class for expanded clones, and some rows have none.

D gene	J gene	V gene	clone size	CDR3 protein	CDR3 DNA
TRBD2	TRBJ2-7	TRBV18	few	CASSPTSDNRYEQYF	TGTGCCAGCTCCCCTACTAGCGATAATCGATACGAGCAGTACTTC
TRBD2	TRBJ2-3	TRBV3-1	-	CASSQDRFLAGERGRMDTQYF	TGTGCCAGCAGCCAAGATAGGTTTCTAGCGGGGGAAAGAGGACGGATGGATACGCAGTATTTT
-	TRBJ1-1	TRBV10-3	-	CAIEGVIGTEAFF	TGTGCCATCGAGGGAGTTATTGGCACTGAAGCTTTCTTT
-	TRBJ2-1	TRBV28	many	CASSLRGVRYNEQFF	TGTGCCAGCAGTTTAAGGGGGGTTCGGTACAATGAGCAGTTCTTC
-	TRBJ2-2	TRBV28	-	CASSLYRGAAANTGELFF	TGTGCCAGCAGTTTATATAGGGGAGCGGCGGCGAACACCGGGGAGCTGTTTTTT
-	TRBJ1-6	TRBV20-1	few	CSARETGHIYNSPLHF	TGCAGTGCTAGAGAAACAGGGCACATCTATAATTCACCCCTCCACTTT
-	TRBJ2-3	TRBV5-1	many	CASSMGHPDTDTQYF	TGCGCCAGCAGCATGGGACATCCTGACACAGATACGCAGTATTTT
TRBD1	TRBJ2-7	TRBV10-3	few	CAISEGRGPREQYF	TGTGCCATCAGTGAAGGCAGGGGGCCCCGCGAGCAGTACTTC
-	TRBJ2-3	TRBV20-1	few	CSALGGGATDTQYF	TGCAGTGCTCTAGGGGGGGGGGCCACAGATACGCAGTATTTT
-	TRBJ2-5	TRBV5-1	-	CASSPGDRGTQYF	TGCGCCAGCAGCCCCGGGGACCGGGGGACCCAGTACTTC
-	TRBJ1-4	TRBV6-1	-	CASRGATNEKLFF	TGTGCCAGCCGTGGGGCAACTAATGAAAAACTGTTTTTT
-	TRBJ1-5	TRBV10-3	-	CAISSIMPGQPQHF	TGTGCCATCAGTTCGATAATGCCCGGGCAGCCCCAGCATTTT
TRBD2	TRBJ2-1	TRBV6-1	-	CASSGETSGTGEQFF	TGTGCCAGCAGTGGAGAGACTAGCGGGACTGGTGAGCAGTTCTTC
-	TRBJ2-1	TRBV20-1	-	CSARNEPRRERNEQFF	TGCAGTGCCCGAAACGAACCAAGGCGGGAACGGAATGAGCAGTTCTTC
TRBD2	TRBJ2-5	TRBV14	-	CASSLRLAGELFQETQYF	TGTGCCAGCAGCCTAAGACTAGCGGGGGAGCTTTTCCAAGAGACCCAGTACTTC
TRBD1	TRBJ1-6	TRBV5-1	few	CASKGADSPLHF	TGCGCCAGCAAGGGGGCGGATTCACCCCTCCACTTT
TRBD1	TRBJ1-5	TRBV6-2/TRBV6-3	-	CASTGTGGFQPQHF	TGTGCCAGTACCGGGACAGGAGGTTTTCAGCCCCAGCATTTT
-	TRBJ2-1	TRBV6-1	once	CASRTGRAYNEQFF	TGTGCCAGCAGGACGGGACGGGCCTACAATGAGCAGTTCTTC
TRBD1	TRBJ1-6	TRBV7-2	-	CASIPGGHYNSPLHF	TGTGCCAGCATCCCAGGGGGACATTATAATTCACCCCTCCACTTT
-	TRBJ2-1	TRBV2	-	CASSPQEGKKYNEQFF	TGTGCCAGCAGCCCCCAGGAGGGAAAGAAATACAATGAGCAGTTCTTC
-	TRBJ2-2	TRBV7-2	many	CASSTTENTGELFF	TGTGCCAGCAGTACGACGGAGAACACCGGGGAGCTGTTTTTT
-	TRBJ1-2	TRBV5-1	few	CASSGGQGYGYTF	TGCGCCAGCAGCGGGGGCCAGGGCTATGGCTACACCTTC
-	TRBJ1-2	TRBV6-1	few	CASSRSLDYGYTF	TGTGCCAGCAGTCGATCGCTCGATTATGGCTACACCTTC
-	TRBJ2-5	TRBV7-2	many	CASSLVGGREETQYF	TGTGCCAGCAGCTTAGTTGGGGGGCGCGAGGAGACCCAGTACTTC
TRBD2	TRBJ2-1	TRBV2	-	CASSPGLAITYNEQFF	TGTGCCAGCAGCCCGGGACTAGCGATTACCTACAATGAGCAGTTCTTC
-	TRBJ1-5	TRBV6-5	few	CASSYSGSRYSNQPQHF	TGTGCCAGCAGTTACTCTGGCAGCCGATATAGCAATCAGCCCCAGCATTTT
-	TRBJ2-5	TRBV7-9	-	CASIAAAAHIGTQYF	TGTGCCAGCATCGCGGCGGCCGCGCATATAGGGACCCAGTACTTC
-	TRBJ1-1	TRBV20-1	-	CSASAWAFF	TGCAGTGCTAGCGCGTGGGCTTTCTTT